This T cell receptor beta chain was captured in a study of OX40 agonist ivuxolimab in advanced cancers. Repertoires were generated with immunoSEQ multiplex PCR, while TCRdb's copy carries only in-frame clones and drops some. The profile covers roughly 72,000 clones, with more than 65% appearing a single time and roughly 4.7% taken by the ten largest. Germline-derived CDR1 and CDR2 are LNHDA and SQIVND (reference sequence). After removal of 5 bases from V and 5 bases from J, the junction contained 2 bases not matched to a gene. This CDR3 contains 15 residues. This TCR was sampled from an adult with an advanced solid tumor such as melanoma, head and neck, liver or kidney cancer. Sequencing used CD4+ or CD8+ T cells sorted from blood, obtained in a trial of the OX40 agonist ivuxolimab. The rearrangement joins TRBV19 to TRBJ2-1; 14 nucleotides agree with TRBD2. The CDR3 DNA is TGTGCCAGTAGTGGACTAGCGGGAGGAGACAATGAGCAGTTCTTC. This translates into CASSGLAGGDNEQFF.